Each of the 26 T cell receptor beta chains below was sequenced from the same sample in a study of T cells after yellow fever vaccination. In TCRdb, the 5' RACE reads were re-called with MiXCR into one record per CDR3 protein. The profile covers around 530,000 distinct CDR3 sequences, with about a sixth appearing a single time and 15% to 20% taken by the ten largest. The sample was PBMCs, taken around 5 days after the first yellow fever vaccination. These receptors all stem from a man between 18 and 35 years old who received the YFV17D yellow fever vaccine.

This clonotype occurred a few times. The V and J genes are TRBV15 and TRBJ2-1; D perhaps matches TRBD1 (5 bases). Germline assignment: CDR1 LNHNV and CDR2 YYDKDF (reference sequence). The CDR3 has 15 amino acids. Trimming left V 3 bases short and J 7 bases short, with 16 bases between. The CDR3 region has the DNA TGTGCCACCAGCAGTTGGGGCGGCGATGCGAATGAGCAGTTCTTC. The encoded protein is CATSSWGGDANEQFF.

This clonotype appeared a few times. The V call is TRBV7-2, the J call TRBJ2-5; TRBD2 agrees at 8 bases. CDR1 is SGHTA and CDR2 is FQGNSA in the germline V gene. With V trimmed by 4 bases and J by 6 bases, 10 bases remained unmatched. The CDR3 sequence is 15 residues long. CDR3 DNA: TGTGCCAGCAGCTCGGTTGCGGGGGGCGGGAAGACCCAGTACTTC. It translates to CASSSVAGGGKTQYF.

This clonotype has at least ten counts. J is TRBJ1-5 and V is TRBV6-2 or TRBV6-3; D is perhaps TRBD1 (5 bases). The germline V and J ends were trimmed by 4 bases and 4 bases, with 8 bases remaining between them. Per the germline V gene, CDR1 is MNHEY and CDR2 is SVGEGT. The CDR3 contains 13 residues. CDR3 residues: CASSWAGNQPQHF. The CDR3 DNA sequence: TGTGCCAGCAGTTGGGCAGGGAATCAGCCCCAGCATTTT.

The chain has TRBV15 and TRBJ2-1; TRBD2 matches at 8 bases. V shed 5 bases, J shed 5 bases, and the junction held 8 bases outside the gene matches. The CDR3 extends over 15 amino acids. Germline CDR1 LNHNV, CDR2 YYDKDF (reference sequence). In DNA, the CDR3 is TGTGCCACCAGCCCAATGACGGGGGGGAACAATGAGCAGTTCTTC. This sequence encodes CATSPMTGGNNEQFF.

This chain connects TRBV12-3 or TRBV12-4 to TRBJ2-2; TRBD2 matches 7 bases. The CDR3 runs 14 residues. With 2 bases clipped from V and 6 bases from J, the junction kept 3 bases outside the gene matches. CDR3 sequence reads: CASSLMAGAGELFF. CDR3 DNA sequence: TGTGCCAGCAGTTTAATGGCGGGGGCCGGGGAGCTGTTTTTT.

The CDR3 DNA reads as TGTGCCAGCAGTGACGGGGATAACTATGGCTACACCTTC. This gives the protein CASSDGDNYGYTF. V is TRBV2 and J is TRBJ1-2; D unresolved. Germline V CDR1 and CDR2: SNHLY, FYNNEI. The CDR3 sequence is 13 residues long. Trimming removed 3 bases from V and 1 base from J, with 6 bases in between.

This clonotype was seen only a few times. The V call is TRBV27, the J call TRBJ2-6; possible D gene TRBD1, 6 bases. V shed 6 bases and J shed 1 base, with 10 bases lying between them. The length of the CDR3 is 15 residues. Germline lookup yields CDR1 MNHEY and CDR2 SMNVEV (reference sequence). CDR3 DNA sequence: TGTGCCAGCAGGAACAGGGATTCTGGGGCCAACGTCCTGACTTTC. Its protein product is CASRNRDSGANVLTF.

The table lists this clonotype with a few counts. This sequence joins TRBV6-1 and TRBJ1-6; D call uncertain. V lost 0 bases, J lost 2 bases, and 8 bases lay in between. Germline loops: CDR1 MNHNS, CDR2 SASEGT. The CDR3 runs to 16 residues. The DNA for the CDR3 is TGTGCCAGCAGTGAAGCGGCCCCCGCCTATAATTCACCCCTCCACTTT. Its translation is CASSEAAPAYNSPLHF.

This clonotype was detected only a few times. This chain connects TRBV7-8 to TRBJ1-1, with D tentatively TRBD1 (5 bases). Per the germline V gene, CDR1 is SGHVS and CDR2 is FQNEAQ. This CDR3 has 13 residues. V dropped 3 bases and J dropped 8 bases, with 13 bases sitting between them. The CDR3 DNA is TGTGCCAGCAGCTTCTTCTTGGGGCGAGAAGCTTTCTTT. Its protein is CASSFFLGREAFF. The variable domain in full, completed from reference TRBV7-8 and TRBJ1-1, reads GAGVSQSPRYKVAKRGQDVALRCDPISGHVSLFWYQQALGQGPEFLTYFQNEAQLDKSGLPSDRFFAERPEGSVSTLKIQRTQQEDSAVYLCASSFFLGREAFFGQGTRLTVV.

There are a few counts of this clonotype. The CDR3 spells CASSPRDTNTGELFF. The CDR3 DNA reads TGCGCCAGCAGCCCCCGGGACACAAACACCGGGGAGCTGTTTTTT. J is TRBJ2-2 and V is TRBV4-1, with a weak D call TRBD1 (6 bases). The CDR3 has 15 amino acids. V lost 4 bases, J lost 2 bases, and 11 bases lay in between. Germline-derived CDR1 and CDR2 are MGHRA and YSYEKL.

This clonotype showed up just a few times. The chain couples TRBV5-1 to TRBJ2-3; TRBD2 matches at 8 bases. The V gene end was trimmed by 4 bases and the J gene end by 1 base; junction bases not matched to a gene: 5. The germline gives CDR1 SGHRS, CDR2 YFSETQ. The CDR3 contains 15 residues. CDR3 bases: TGCGCCAGCAGCGAGGGGCGGGGGGGCACAGATACGCAGTATTTT. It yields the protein CASSEGRGGTDTQYF.

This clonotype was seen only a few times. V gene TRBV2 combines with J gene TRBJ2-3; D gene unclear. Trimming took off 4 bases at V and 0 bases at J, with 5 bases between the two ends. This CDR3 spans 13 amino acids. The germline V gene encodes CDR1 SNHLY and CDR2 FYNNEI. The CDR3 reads CASSGYSTDTQYF. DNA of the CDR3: TGTGCCAGCAGTGGCTATAGCACAGATACGCAGTATTTT.

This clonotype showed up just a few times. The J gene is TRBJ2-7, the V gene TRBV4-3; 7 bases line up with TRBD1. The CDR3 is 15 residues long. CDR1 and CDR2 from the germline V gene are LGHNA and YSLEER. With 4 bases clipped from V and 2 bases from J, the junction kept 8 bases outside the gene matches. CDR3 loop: CASSPSIGTAYEQYV. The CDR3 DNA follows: TGCGCCAGCAGCCCAAGTATCGGGACAGCCTACGAGCAGTACGTC.

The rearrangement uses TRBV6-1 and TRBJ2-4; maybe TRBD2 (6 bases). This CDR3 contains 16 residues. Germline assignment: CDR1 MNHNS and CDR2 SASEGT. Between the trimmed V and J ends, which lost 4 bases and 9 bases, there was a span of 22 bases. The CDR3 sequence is CASSAAAFLLLAIQYF. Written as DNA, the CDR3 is TGTGCCAGCAGTGCCGCGGCTTTTCTTCTACTAGCCATTCAGTACTTC.

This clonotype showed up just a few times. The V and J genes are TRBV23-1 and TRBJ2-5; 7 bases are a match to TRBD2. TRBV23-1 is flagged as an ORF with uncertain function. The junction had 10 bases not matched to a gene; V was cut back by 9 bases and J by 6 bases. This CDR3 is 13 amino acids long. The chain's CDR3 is CARREGPRKTQYF. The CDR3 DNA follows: TGCGCCAGAAGGGAGGGCCCCCGGAAGACCCAGTACTTC.

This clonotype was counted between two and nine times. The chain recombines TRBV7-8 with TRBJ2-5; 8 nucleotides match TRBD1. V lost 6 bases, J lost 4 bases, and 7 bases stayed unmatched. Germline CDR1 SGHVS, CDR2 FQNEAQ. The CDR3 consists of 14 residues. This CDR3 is CASRAGQGRETQYF. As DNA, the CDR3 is TGTGCCAGCAGGGCCGGACAGGGCCGAGAGACCCAGTACTTC. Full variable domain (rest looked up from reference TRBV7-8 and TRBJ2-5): GAGVSQSPRYKVAKRGQDVALRCDPISGHVSLFWYQQALGQGPEFLTYFQNEAQLDKSGLPSDRFFAERPEGSVSTLKIQRTQQEDSAVYLCASRAGQGRETQYFGPGTRLLVL.

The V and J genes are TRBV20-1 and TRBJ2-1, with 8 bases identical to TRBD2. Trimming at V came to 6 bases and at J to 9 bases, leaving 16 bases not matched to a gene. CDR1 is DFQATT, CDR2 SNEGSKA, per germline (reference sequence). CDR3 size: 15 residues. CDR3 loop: CSAASRTGGHSEQFF. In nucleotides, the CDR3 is TGCAGTGCCGCCTCTAGAACGGGGGGGCATAGTGAGCAGTTCTTC.

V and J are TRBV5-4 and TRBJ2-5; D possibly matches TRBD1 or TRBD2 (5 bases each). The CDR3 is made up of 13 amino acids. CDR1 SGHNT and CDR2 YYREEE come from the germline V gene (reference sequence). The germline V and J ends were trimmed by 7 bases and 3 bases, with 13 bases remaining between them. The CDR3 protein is CASGTQPEETQYF. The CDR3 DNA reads TGTGCCAGCGGGACCCAACCAGAAGAGACCCAGTACTTC.

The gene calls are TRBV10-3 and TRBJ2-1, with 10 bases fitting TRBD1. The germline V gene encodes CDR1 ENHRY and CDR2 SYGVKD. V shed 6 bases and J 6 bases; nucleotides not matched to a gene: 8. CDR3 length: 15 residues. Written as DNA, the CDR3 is TGTGCCATCAGGGGGGACAGGGGCAGGAGCAATGAGCAGTTCTTC. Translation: CAIRGDRGRSNEQFF.

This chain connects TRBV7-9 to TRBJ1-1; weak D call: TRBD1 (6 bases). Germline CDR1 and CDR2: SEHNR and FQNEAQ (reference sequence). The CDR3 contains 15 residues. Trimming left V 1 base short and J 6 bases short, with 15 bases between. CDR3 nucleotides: TGTGCCAGCAGCTTAGATGCAGGGGAGACGGCTGAAGCTTTCTTT. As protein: CASSLDAGETAEAFF. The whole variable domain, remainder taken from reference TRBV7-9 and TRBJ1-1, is DTGVSQNPRHKITKRGQNVTFRCDPISEHNRLYWYRQTLGQGPEFLTYFQNEAQLEKSRLLSDRFSAERPKGSFSTLEIQRTEQGDSAMYLCASSLDAGETAEAFFGQGTRLTVV.

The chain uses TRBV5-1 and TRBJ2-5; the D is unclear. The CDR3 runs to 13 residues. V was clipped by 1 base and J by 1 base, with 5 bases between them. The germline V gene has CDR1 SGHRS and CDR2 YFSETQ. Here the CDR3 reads CASSLLTQETQYF. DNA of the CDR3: TGCGCCAGCAGCTTGTTGACCCAAGAGACCCAGTACTTC.

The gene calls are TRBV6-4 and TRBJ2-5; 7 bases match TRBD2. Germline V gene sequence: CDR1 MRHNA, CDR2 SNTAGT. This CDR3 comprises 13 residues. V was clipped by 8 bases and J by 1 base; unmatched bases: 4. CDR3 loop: CASPGLPQETQYF. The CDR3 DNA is TGTGCCAGCCCGGGACTACCCCAAGAGACCCAGTACTTC.

In DNA, the CDR3 is TGTGCCAGCAGCTTAGCGGAGGGGACAGGACAAGAGACCCAGTACTTC. Its translation is CASSLAEGTGQETQYF. V usage is TRBV7-7 and J usage is TRBJ2-5; 8 positions agree with TRBD1. The CDR3 has 16 amino acids. J was trimmed by 2 bases and V by 0 bases; bases with no gene match: 5. Germline V gene data show CDR1 as SSHAT and CDR2 as FNYEAQ (reference sequence).

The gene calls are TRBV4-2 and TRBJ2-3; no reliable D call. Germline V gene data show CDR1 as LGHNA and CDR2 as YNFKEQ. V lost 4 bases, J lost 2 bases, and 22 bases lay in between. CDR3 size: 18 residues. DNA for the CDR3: TGTGCCAGCAGCCTGACCTTGCCATCGAGAGGCAACACAGATACGCAGTATTTT. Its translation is CASSLTLPSRGNTDTQYF.

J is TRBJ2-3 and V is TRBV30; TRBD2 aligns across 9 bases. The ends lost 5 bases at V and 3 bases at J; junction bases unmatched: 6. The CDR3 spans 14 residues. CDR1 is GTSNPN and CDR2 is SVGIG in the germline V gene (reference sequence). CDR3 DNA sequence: TGTGCCTGGTCTAGCGGGGTGGAGACAGATACGCAGTATTTT. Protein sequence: CAWSSGVETDTQYF.

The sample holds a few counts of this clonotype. As DNA, the CDR3 is TGTGCCAGCAGCCCCCCCGCGGGGGCGCACGAGCAGTACTTC. This gives the protein CASSPPAGAHEQYF. V gene TRBV12-3 or TRBV12-4 combines with J gene TRBJ2-7; D perhaps matches TRBD2 (7 bases). This CDR3 has 14 residues. Trimming shortened V by 6 bases and J by 5 bases, and 17 bases separated the two germline ends.